One and the same sample provided the 28 T cell receptor beta chains below, sequenced in a study of cytomegalovirus exposure and HLA in healthy donors. The PCR used 60 Vbeta and 13 Jbeta primers. TCRdb keeps only in-frame clones here, not all; method: immunoSEQ multiplex PCR. The sample has about 170,000 clones, about 81% seen once; the top ten hold just under 3%. The specimen was PBMCs. These TCRs come from a woman aged 45-59 years in good health and CMV-seropositive.

J is TRBJ2-7 and V is TRBV18; 10 bases are a match to TRBD2. Germline V gene data show CDR1 as KGHSH and CDR2 as LQKENI. Trimming cost V 6 bases and J 5 bases; bases outside gene matches: 13. This CDR3 comprises 16 residues. CDR3 bases: TGTGCCAGCTCTGTACTACCGGGACTAGCGACGGACGAGCAGTACTTC. Its translation is CASSVLPGLATDEQYF.

The chain is built from TRBV7-9 and TRBJ2-5; TRBD1 is a possible D gene (6 bases). The assigned J gene may be wrong: the sequence end matches TRBJ2-7 better. The CDR3 sequence is 14 residues long. Per the germline V gene, CDR1 is SEHNR and CDR2 is FQNEAQ (reference sequence). The CDR3 DNA sequence: TGTGCCAGCAGCCAATACAGGGAATCCTACGAGCAGTACTTC. Translated, it gives CASSQYRESYEQYF.

V is TRBV5-1 and J is TRBJ1-1; 10 positions agree with TRBD1. The CDR3 is 17 residues long. Per germline, CDR1 SGHRS and CDR2 YFSETQ. J was trimmed by 1 base and V by 4 bases; bases with no gene match: 10. CDR3 nucleotide sequence: TGCGCCAGCAGCACCCCTCCCGGGACAGGGGCGAACACTGAAGCTTTCTTT. Its protein is CASSTPPGTGANTEAFF.

The V call is TRBV5-1, the J call TRBJ1-2, with a weak D call TRBD1 (6 bases). Per germline, CDR1 SGHRS and CDR2 YFSETQ. Trimming pared 4 bases from V and 8 bases from J, leaving 18 bases between. This CDR3 spans 14 amino acids. The CDR3 spells CASSHTGTRCGYTF. CDR3 DNA sequence: TGCGCCAGCAGCCACACCGGGACAAGGTGCGGCTACACCTTC.

The table lists this clone with a few counts. This sequence joins TRBV4-1 and TRBJ2-1; TRBD1 agrees at 7 bases. V dropped 6 bases and J dropped 2; count of bases not matched to a gene: 13. CDR1 is MGHRA, CDR2 YSYEKL, per germline. The CDR3 length is 17 residues. The CDR3 region has the DNA TGCGCCAGCAGTCGACCCCCAGGGGGTAACGCCTACAATGAGCAGTTCTTC. Translation gives CASSRPPGGNAYNEQFF.

The chain uses TRBV18 and TRBJ1-2; TRBD1 matches 7 bases. CDR1 and CDR2 (germline): KGHSH, LQKENI. The CDR3 runs to 13 residues. The V segment lost 1 base and the J segment 6 bases; nucleotides outside the gene matches: 2. CDR3 sequence reads: CASSPRQGDGYTF. CDR3 nucleotide sequence: TGTGCCAGCTCACCACGACAGGGAGATGGCTACACCTTC.

This chain joins TRBV19 and TRBJ1-5; tentative D call: TRBD1 (5 bases). This CDR3 has 15 residues. Trimming left V 5 bases short and J 2 bases short, with 13 bases between. Germline V gene lookup returns CDR1 LNHDA and CDR2 SQIVND (reference sequence). The CDR3 DNA is TGTGCCAGTAGTCCACGGGGGACTGGCAATCAGCCCCAGCATTTT. It is translated as CASSPRGTGNQPQHF.

This clone was picked up a small number of times. This sequence joins TRBV28 and TRBJ2-5; D remains ambiguous. CDR1 is MDHEN, CDR2 SYDVKM, per germline. This CDR3 spans 13 amino acids. V lost 4 bases to trimming and J lost 4 bases, with 10 bases between them. The CDR3 protein is CASSSIDSETQYF. The CDR3 DNA sequence: TGTGCCAGCAGTTCTATTGACTCAGAGACCCAGTACTTC. Drawing the rest from reference TRBV28 and TRBJ2-5, the complete variable domain is DVKVTQSSRYLVKRTGEKVFLECVQDMDHENMFWYRQDPGLGLRLIYFSYDVKMKEKGDIPEGYSVSREKKERFSLILESASTNQTSMYLCASSSIDSETQYFGPGTRLLVL.

V and J are TRBV7-6 and TRBJ1-1; no clear D gene. The germline V and J ends were trimmed by 1 base and 0 bases, with 15 bases remaining between them. Germline CDR1 SGHVS, CDR2 FNYEAQ. This CDR3 is 17 amino acids long. The CDR3 loop reads CASSLGPGAGMNTEAFF. CDR3 DNA: TGTGCCAGCAGCTTAGGCCCGGGCGCGGGGATGAACACTGAAGCTTTCTTT. Complete variable domain (other parts from reference TRBV7-6 and TRBJ1-1): GAGVSQSPRYKVTKRGQDVALRCDPISGHVSLYWYRQALGQGPEFLTYFNYEAQQDKSGLPNDRFSAERPEGSISTLTIQRTEQRDSAMYRCASSLGPGAGMNTEAFFGQGTRLTVV.

V gene TRBV6-5 combines with J gene TRBJ2-6; weak D call: TRBD2 (5 bases). CDR1 is MNHEY, CDR2 SVGAGI, per germline. CDR3 length: 14 amino acids. The V end was cut by 7 bases, the J end by 0 bases, with 7 bases between. For the CDR3, the DNA is TGTGCCAGCACGGGAACCTCTGGGGCCAACGTCCTGACTTTC. It yields the protein CASTGTSGANVLTF.

In its sample, this clone was seen a few times. The chain employs TRBV25-1 and TRBJ1-4; D remains ambiguous. This CDR3 comprises 13 residues. CDR1 MGHDK and CDR2 SYGVNS come from the germline V gene. V was shortened by 2 bases and J by 4 bases, with 5 bases between the two germline ends. The CDR3 loop is CASSEGLNEKLFF. For the CDR3, the DNA is TGTGCCAGCAGTGAAGGCCTTAATGAAAAACTGTTTTTT.

This chain links TRBV5-1 with TRBJ2-4, with D uncertain. Germline V gene data show CDR1 as SGHRS and CDR2 as YFSETQ. This CDR3 comprises 16 residues. Trimming cost V 0 bases and J 0 bases, with 10 bases left between them. The DNA of the CDR3 is TGCGCCAGCAGCTTGGGTGGCAGCGTAGCCAAAAACATTCAGTACTTC. Protein sequence: CASSLGGSVAKNIQYF.

The CDR3 here is CASSERIFRTIPALYGYTF. The CDR3 DNA follows: TGTGCCAGCAGTGAAAGGATATTTAGGACTATCCCGGCCCTCTATGGCTACACCTTC. This sequence joins TRBV2 and TRBJ1-2; D is unclear. The CDR3 loop spans 19 amino acids. V was cut by 2 bases and J by 4 bases, with 26 bases left in between. Germline V gene lookup returns CDR1 SNHLY and CDR2 FYNNEI.

This chain links TRBV19 with TRBJ2-6; D perhaps matches TRBD2 (6 bases). Per germline, CDR1 LNHDA and CDR2 SQIVND (reference sequence). The CDR3 runs to 14 residues. Trimming shortened V by 6 bases and J by 4 bases, and 10 bases separated the two germline ends. CDR3 amino acids: CASSPGDGANVLTF. In nucleotides, the CDR3 is TGTGCCAGTAGCCCGGGGGACGGGGCCAACGTCCTGACTTTC.

The chain carries TRBV30 and TRBJ1-2, with a tentative D call TRBD1 (6 bases). CDR1 is GTSNPN, CDR2 SVGIG, per germline (reference sequence). The V gene lost 3 bases and the J gene lost 4 bases, with 15 bases spanning the gap. The CDR3 consists of 14 residues. This CDR3 is CAWRDNYRAYGYTF. The CDR3, as DNA: TGTGCCTGGAGGGATAACTACAGGGCCTATGGCTACACCTTC.

This clone was seen a handful of times. The chain couples TRBV9 to TRBJ2-1; 9 bases agree with TRBD2. The junction had 9 bases not matched to a gene; V was cut back by 4 bases and J by 10 bases. The CDR3 totals 14 residues. CDR1 is SGDLS and CDR2 is YYNGEE in the germline V gene. CDR3 sequence (DNA): TGTGCCAGCAGCTCCAACGCGGGGGGGCGAGAGCAGTTCTTC. It codes for CASSSNAGGREQFF.

The chain combines TRBV27 with TRBJ2-7; 9 bases are shared with TRBD1. This CDR3 region has 14 residues. Germline CDR1 reads MNHEY; CDR2 reads SMNVEV (reference sequence). The ends lost 6 bases at V and 4 bases at J; junction bases unmatched: 7. CDR3 DNA: TGTGCCAGCAGACACGGGGGACAGGGTTACGAGCAGTACTTC. The encoded protein is CASRHGGQGYEQYF.

V is TRBV7-6 and J is TRBJ2-3; D is perhaps TRBD1 (5 bases). CDR1 and CDR2 (germline): SGHVS, FNYEAQ. This CDR3 has 12 amino acids. The V end lost 5 bases, the J end lost 8 bases, and 11 bases lay between the germline ends. The CDR3 DNA reads TGTGCCAGCAGCCCGGACATGGGTACGCAGTATTTT. Its protein product is CASSPDMGTQYF.

This chain uses TRBV2 with TRBJ2-6; 11 bases are a match to TRBD1. Germline V lookup: CDR1 SNHLY, CDR2 FYNNEI. Losses at the gene ends were 2 bases for V and 0 bases for J; bases not matched to a gene: 6. CDR3 length equals 19 residues. In DNA form, the CDR3 reads TGTGCCAGCAGTGAATACGGGACAGGGGGACTCTCTGGGGCCAACGTCCTGACTTTC. This translates into CASSEYGTGGLSGANVLTF.

The chain has TRBV11-2 and TRBJ2-3; perhaps TRBD1 as D (6 bases). The CDR3 is 17 residues long. Between the trimmed V and J ends, which lost 1 base and 6 bases, there was a span of 20 bases. From germline, CDR1 is SGHAT and CDR2 FQNNGV. The CDR3 here is CASSLGGGQGSMDTQYF. CDR3 coding DNA: TGTGCCAGCAGCTTAGGCGGAGGCCAGGGGTCTATGGATACGCAGTATTTT.

V and J are TRBV5-1 and TRBJ2-7; 13 bases line up with TRBD2. This CDR3 has 15 residues. Germline CDR1 reads SGHRS; CDR2 reads YFSETQ. V gave up 5 bases and J gave up 3 bases; unmatched junction bases: 5. The CDR3 sequence: CASSFGLAGDYEQYF. The CDR3 DNA reads as TGCGCCAGCAGTTTCGGACTAGCGGGGGACTACGAGCAGTACTTC.

In nucleotides, the CDR3 is TGCGCCAGCAGCTTGGGGCTGGGGGGGGCGCCCCGGACAGATACGCAGTATTTT. Amino acids: CASSLGLGGAPRTDTQYF. V and J are TRBV5-1 and TRBJ2-3; maybe TRBD2 (7 bases). Trimming removed 0 bases from V and 3 bases from J, with 20 bases in between. The CDR3 totals 18 residues. Germline CDR1 is SGHRS and CDR2 is YFSETQ.

The chain links TRBV7-3 to TRBJ1-2; D remains unclear. The V end was cut by 2 bases, the J end by 4 bases, with 8 bases between. Germline V gives CDR1 SGHTA, CDR2 FQGTGA. The CDR3 has 13 amino acids. CDR3 protein: CASSLAGTYGYTF. In DNA, the CDR3 is TGTGCCAGCAGCTTAGCAGGCACCTATGGCTACACCTTC.

J is TRBJ2-1 and V is TRBV12-5; 9 bases agree with TRBD1. Germline assignment: CDR1 LGHNT and CDR2 FRNRAP. The CDR3 is made up of 16 amino acids. V gave up 0 bases and J gave up 4 bases; unmatched junction bases: 4. The CDR3 loop reads CASGLVVGTGYNEQFF. The CDR3 nucleotides are TGTGCTAGTGGTTTGGTAGTAGGGACAGGGTACAATGAGCAGTTCTTC.

The rearrangement joins TRBV4-1 to TRBJ1-1; the match to TRBD1 covers 8 bases. Germline V gene lookup returns CDR1 MGHRA and CDR2 YSYEKL. J was trimmed by 1 base and V by 1 base; bases with no gene match: 11. CDR3 length: 18 amino acids. CDR3 DNA: TGCGCCAGCAGCCAAGGGTCAGGGGGCGGTTTCAGGAACACTGAAGCTTTCTTT. This codes for CASSQGSGGGFRNTEAFF.

On this clone itself: Other DNA sequences in this specimen translate into the identical CDR3. The rearrangement uses TRBV7-2 and TRBJ2-7, with 7 nucleotides matching TRBD1. V trimming: 2 bases; J trimming: 2 bases; junction bases outside the gene matches: 3. Germline V gives CDR1 SGHTA, CDR2 FQGNSA. The length of the CDR3 is 14 residues. Here the CDR3 DNA reads TGTGCCAGCAGCTTAAACAGGGGCCCCTACGAGCAGTACTTC. Residues: CASSLNRGPYEQYF.

The rearrangement joins TRBV10-3 to TRBJ2-3; 7 nucleotides match TRBD1. V shed 8 bases, J shed 1 base, and the junction held 3 bases outside the gene matches. This CDR3 contains 13 residues. Germline CDR1 is ENHRY and CDR2 is SYGVKD. CDR3 in DNA: TGTGCCATCTGGGACAGCGGCACAGATACGCAGTATTTT. Residues: CAIWDSGTDTQYF.

J is TRBJ2-7 and V is TRBV11-2, with 14 nucleotides matching TRBD2. The ends lost 4 bases at V and 6 bases at J; junction bases unmatched: 8. This CDR3 has 16 amino acids. The germline V gene has CDR1 SGHAT and CDR2 FQNNGV. The CDR3 nucleotides read TGTGCCAGCAGCTCCTGGACTAGCGGGGGGTCGGGCGAGCAGTACTTC. Its protein is CASSSWTSGGSGEQYF.